These 30 T cell receptor beta chains originate from one sample sequenced in a study of identical twins listed by TCRdb under 2016. The library was obtained by 5' RACE. Sequencing was performed on an Illumina HiSeq 2000. The public reads were reanalyzed by TCRdb: fastp trimming at Q25, MiXCR alignment, in-frame beta chains only. Identical CDR3 protein sequences are pooled into one entry, listed with their most common genes and DNA. The sample contains some 250,000 distinct CDR3 sequences, 6% to 7% of them found a single time. The leading ten clones occupy approximately 15% of the sample. The sample was also linked to a second study, of T cells expressing NK-cell markers.

Sequenced sample: CD8+ T cells sorted from blood. Every receptor here comes from a woman between 18 and 29 years old in good health.

This clonotype was found many times. The rearrangement uses TRBV12-3 or TRBV12-4 and TRBJ2-1; 10 bases agree with TRBD1. J was trimmed by 4 bases and V by 5 bases; bases with no gene match: 8. The CDR3 length is 16 residues. Here the CDR3 reads CASSRIGTGVYNEQFF. As DNA, the CDR3 is TGTGCCAGCAGTCGAATCGGGACAGGGGTATACAATGAGCAGTTCTTC.

In its sample, this clonotype was seen a few times. The chain carries TRBV30 and TRBJ1-5; D gene uncertain. The V and J ends lost 0 bases and 4 bases respectively, with 13 bases between them. Germline assignment: CDR1 GTSNPN and CDR2 SVGIG (reference sequence). The CDR3 is 15 residues long. The CDR3, as DNA: TGTGCCTGGAGTGTAGCCAGAGGGAGGAATCAGCCCCAGCATTTT. Amino acid sequence: CAWSVARGRNQPQHF.

The V and J genes are TRBV6-1 and TRBJ2-5; 10 bases agree with TRBD2. Trimming cost V 5 bases and J 5 bases; bases outside gene matches: 11. Germline CDR1 MNHNS, CDR2 SASEGT. The CDR3 length is 16 residues. The CDR3 DNA sequence: TGTGCCAGCAGTACCCCCCCAGCGGGGGGGCGGGAGACCCAGTACTTC. It codes for CASSTPPAGGRETQYF.

The table lists this clonotype with a few counts. The chain has TRBV12-5 and TRBJ1-2, with unresolved D. The CDR3 totals 14 residues. Germline V lookup: CDR1 LGHNT, CDR2 FRNRAP. V was pared by 7 bases and J by 6 bases, with 18 bases between. CDR3 nucleotides: TGTGCTAGTGTTCTAGCCGGGTCCTGGGATGGCTACACCTTC. This codes for CASVLAGSWDGYTF.

This clonotype has a handful of counts. This chain links TRBV19 with TRBJ1-6; D is unclear. The V and J ends lost 10 bases and 13 bases respectively, with 20 bases between them. This CDR3 comprises 13 residues. Germline V gene sequence: CDR1 LNHDA, CDR2 SQIVND (reference sequence). The CDR3 is CATVRSPVHPLHF. The CDR3 DNA reads TGTGCCACCGTACGGTCACCGGTTCATCCCCTCCACTTT.

This clonotype was detected many times. The chain has TRBV9 and TRBJ2-7; the D is unclear. Trimming cost V 3 bases and J 3 bases, with 10 bases left between them. The CDR3 sequence is 13 residues long. In germline, CDR1 is SGDLS, CDR2 YYNGEE. Here the CDR3 reads CASSGAMGYEQYF. DNA for the CDR3: TGTGCCAGCAGCGGAGCAATGGGCTACGAGCAGTACTTC.

This clonotype was seen more than once but under ten times. The V gene is TRBV3-1, the J gene TRBJ1-6, with D hard to call. The CDR3 extends over 15 amino acids. Germline values: CDR1 LGHDT, CDR2 YNNKEL (reference sequence). Between the trimmed V and J ends, which lost 3 bases and 7 bases, there was a span of 13 bases. CDR3 DNA sequence: TGTGCCAGCAGCCACCCGACGGGAACCAATTCACCCCTCCACTTT. Translation gives CASSHPTGTNSPLHF.

As to this clonotype: Compared with germline, one end of the junction differs, possibly owing to a read error. The J gene is TRBJ2-2, the V gene TRBV10-3; tentative D call: TRBD2 (5 bases). The CDR3 extends over 14 amino acids. The V gene's germline CDR1 is ENHRY and CDR2 SYGVKD. The CDR3 nucleotides are TGTGCCATCAGCCCCGGTTATCTCACCTGGGAGCTGCTTTTT. Residues: CAISPGYLTWELLF.

This rearrangement joins TRBV6-2 or TRBV6-3 to TRBJ2-7; D gene uncertain. This CDR3 spans 11 amino acids. V was shortened by 6 bases and J by 2 bases, with 5 bases between the two germline ends. Per the germline V gene, CDR1 is MNHEY and CDR2 is SVGEGT. For the CDR3, the DNA is TGTGCCAGCAGCCAGACCTACGAGCAGTACTTC. Translated, it gives CASSQTYEQYF.

This clonotype was seen many times. The genes are TRBV5-1 and TRBJ2-3; no firm D call. The length of the CDR3 is 14 residues. Trimming pared 4 bases from V and 4 bases from J, leaving 13 bases between. Germline V gene lookup returns CDR1 SGHRS and CDR2 YFSETQ. The CDR3 nucleotides read TGCGCCAGCAGCAGGATGACCGCCTCAGATACGCAGTATTTT. Protein product: CASSRMTASDTQYF.

This chain uses TRBV9 with TRBJ2-7, with D tentatively TRBD2 (5 bases). Germline V gene sequence: CDR1 SGDLS, CDR2 YYNGEE. The CDR3 covers 13 residues. Trimming took 4 bases from V and 6 from J, leaving 14 bases between them. Written as DNA, the CDR3 is TGTGCCAGCAGCCCCTTCGATGAGGGCGAGCAGTACTTC. As protein: CASSPFDEGEQYF.

This clonotype was found many times. The chain is built from TRBV7-9 and TRBJ2-1, with no clear D. The length of the CDR3 is 11 residues. CDR1 SEHNR and CDR2 FQNEAQ come from the germline V gene (reference sequence). The V gene lost 3 bases and the J gene lost 5 bases, with 2 bases spanning the gap. In nucleotides, the CDR3 is TGTGCCAGCAGCTTGCACAATGAGCAGTTCTTC. Its protein is CASSLHNEQFF.

The chain recombines TRBV4-1 with TRBJ1-1, with a weak D call TRBD1 (5 bases). V lost 4 bases and J 3 bases, leaving 18 bases between the germline ends. The germline gives CDR1 MGHRA, CDR2 YSYEKL. The CDR3 contains 16 residues. CDR3 bases: TGCGCCAGCAGCCCCCCCCGAGGGACGGGGGACACTGAAGCTTTCTTT. It yields the protein CASSPPRGTGDTEAFF.

This clonotype came up a few times. The chain carries TRBV4-2 and TRBJ2-5; D gene ambiguous. The CDR3 contains 17 residues. V shed 4 bases and J shed 4 bases, with 22 bases lying between them. The V gene's germline CDR1 is LGHNA and CDR2 YNFKEQ. Written as DNA, the CDR3 is TGTGCCAGCAGCCCCCGCTACCCACCACCGTCGCGAGAGACCCAGTACTTC. As protein: CASSPRYPPPSRETQYF.

The J gene is TRBJ1-1, the V gene TRBV6-2 or TRBV6-3, with TRBD1 matching 12 bases. The CDR3 totals 15 residues. Germline assignment: CDR1 MNHEY and CDR2 SVGEGT. Trimming removed 11 bases from V and 5 bases from J; junction bases left unmatched: 12. The CDR3: CAARTRDRGLTEAFF. CDR3 DNA: TGTGCCGCACGCACGCGGGACAGGGGGCTAACTGAAGCTTTCTTT.

This clonotype was detected only a few times. The CDR3 nucleotides read TGTGCCAGCAGTAGCCCCAACTATGAAGCTTTCTTT. It specifies CASSSPNYEAFF. The chain combines TRBV6-6 with TRBJ1-1; D not resolved. The CDR3 loop spans 12 amino acids. Between the trimmed V and J ends, which lost 5 bases and 7 bases, there was a span of 11 bases. Germline CDR1 is MNHNY and CDR2 is SVGAGI (reference sequence).

This clonotype has a handful of counts. The rearrangement uses TRBV9 and TRBJ1-2; D unresolved. This CDR3 contains 15 residues. Germline CDR1 and CDR2: SGDLS and YYNGEE. V was cut by 4 bases and J by 4 bases, with 17 bases left in between. CDR3 nucleotides: TGTGCCAGCAGCCTGACGATCAATGGCGGCTATGGCTACACCTTC. Residues: CASSLTINGGYGYTF.

The chain carries TRBV27 and TRBJ2-7; the match to TRBD2 covers 10 bases. Germline CDR1 and CDR2: MNHEY and SMNVEV (reference sequence). J was trimmed by 3 bases and V by 4 bases; bases with no gene match: 9. The CDR3 totals 16 residues. The CDR3 region is CASSYRTSGTYYEQYF. DNA for the CDR3: TGTGCCAGCAGTTACAGGACTAGCGGAACATACTACGAGCAGTACTTC.

This clonotype has at least ten counts. The chain has TRBV6-1 and TRBJ2-3, with 12 bases fitting TRBD2. Germline lookup yields CDR1 MNHNS and CDR2 SASEGT. The J segment lost 0 bases and the V segment lost 6 bases, leaving 4 bases of the junction unmatched. CDR3 length: 16 residues. The CDR3 nucleotides are TGTGCCAGCAGAACTAGCGGGAGGTTTAGCACAGATACGCAGTATTTT. It encodes CASRTSGRFSTDTQYF.

This clonotype has at least ten counts. The chain has TRBV10-2 and TRBJ2-1; D is possibly TRBD1 (5 bases). CDR3 length: 12 amino acids. Between the trimmed V and J ends, which lost 7 bases and 14 bases, there was a span of 18 bases. CDR1 and CDR2 (germline): WSHSY, SAAADI. This CDR3 reads CASTPEPPREFF. In DNA form, the CDR3 reads TGCGCCAGCACCCCCGAGCCCCCCAGGGAGTTCTTC.

This clonotype was picked up many times. The chain has TRBV10-3 and TRBJ2-7, with 7 bases lining up with TRBD2. The CDR3 runs to 12 residues. Germline CDR1 ENHRY, CDR2 SYGVKD. With 8 bases clipped from V and 3 bases from J, the junction kept 4 bases outside the gene matches. The DNA of the CDR3 is TGTGCCATCGGTACGGGGGGCTACGAGCAGTACTTC. This encodes CAIGTGGYEQYF.

There are a few counts of this clonotype. J is TRBJ1-2 and V is TRBV6-5, with D possibly TRBD1 on 5 matching bases. Germline-derived CDR1 and CDR2 are MNHEY and SVGAGI. This CDR3 is 17 amino acids long. Trimming cost V 0 bases and J 2 bases, with 16 bases left between them. This CDR3 reads CASSYSLVGARNYGYTF. The CDR3 DNA reads as TGTGCCAGCAGTTACTCGCTGGTAGGGGCGCGGAACTATGGCTACACCTTC.

The chain carries TRBV9 and TRBJ1-5; D remains unclear. Trimming shortened V by 5 bases and J by 0 bases, and 15 bases separated the two germline ends. Germline V CDR1 and CDR2: SGDLS, YYNGEE. The CDR3 is 16 residues long. CDR3 in amino acids: CASSPEGTYSNQPQHF. The CDR3 coding sequence is TGTGCCAGCAGTCCAGAGGGCACGTATAGCAATCAGCCCCAGCATTTT.

This clonotype was recorded at least ten times. The chain employs TRBV6-2 or TRBV6-3 and TRBJ2-7; the D gene is possibly TRBD2 (5 bases). The CDR3 spans 16 residues. Germline V gene sequence: CDR1 MNHEY, CDR2 SVGEGT. V was cut by 5 bases and J by 0 bases, with 17 bases left in between. The CDR3 DNA sequence: TGTGCCAGCAGTCTGGAAAGAGCGGCTAGCTCCTACGAGCAGTACTTC. Translating gives CASSLERAASSYEQYF.

A few counts support this clonotype. The chain is built from TRBV7-9 and TRBJ2-7, with 13 bases matching TRBD2. Germline V gives CDR1 SEHNR, CDR2 FQNEAQ (reference sequence). This CDR3 spans 15 amino acids. The trim removed 4 bases at V and 4 bases at J, leaving 4 bases unmatched. The CDR3 reads CASSSSTSGRYEQYF. The CDR3 nucleotides are TGTGCCAGCAGCTCCTCGACTAGCGGGAGGTACGAGCAGTACTTC.

There are a few counts of this clonotype. The rearrangement uses TRBV3-1 and TRBJ2-7; TRBD1 aligns across 10 bases. This CDR3 has 19 amino acids. J was trimmed by 1 base and V by 1 base; bases with no gene match: 13. Germline V lookup: CDR1 LGHDT, CDR2 YNNKEL (reference sequence). The CDR3 DNA reads as TGTGCCAGCAGCCAAGCTTCCGGGACAGGGGCTTTGGGTTCCTACGAGCAGTACTTC. Translated: CASSQASGTGALGSYEQYF.

This clonotype was detected a few times. This chain joins TRBV27 and TRBJ2-1, with 7 nucleotides matching TRBD1. V shed 5 bases and J 5 bases; nucleotides not matched to a gene: 12. The CDR3 consists of 16 residues. The V gene's germline CDR1 is MNHEY and CDR2 SMNVEV (reference sequence). CDR3 in amino acids: CASSPKGAPPNNEQFF. DNA of the CDR3: TGTGCCAGCAGTCCCAAGGGGGCCCCCCCGAACAATGAGCAGTTCTTC.

CDR3 bases: TGTGCCAGCAGCGCCGGGACAGTTCTAACGTACGAGCAGTACTTC. It encodes CASSAGTVLTYEQYF. The chain has TRBV7-8 and TRBJ2-7, with 7 positions matching TRBD1. The CDR3 extends over 15 amino acids. Germline V gene sequence: CDR1 SGHVS, CDR2 FQNEAQ. V gave up 5 bases and J gave up 4 bases; unmatched junction bases: 11.

In its sample, this clonotype was seen many times. V is TRBV29-1 and J is TRBJ2-1; 9 bases line up with TRBD2. Trimming cost V 0 bases and J 8 bases; bases outside gene matches: 8. This CDR3 contains 15 residues. Germline V gives CDR1 SQVTM, CDR2 ANQGSEA. CDR3 DNA sequence: TGCAGCGTTGAAGATCGAGCGGGAGGCGCCCATGAGCAGTTCTTC. This gives the protein CSVEDRAGGAHEQFF.

The chain carries TRBV9 and TRBJ1-5, with TRBD1 matching over 8 bases. Germline trimming cut 5 bases from V and 2 bases from J; bases unmatched to any gene: 3. The CDR3 contains 14 residues. CDR1 is SGDLS, CDR2 YYNGEE, per germline. The CDR3 protein is CASSSDRGNQPQHF. The CDR3 DNA is TGTGCCAGCAGTTCGGACAGGGGCAATCAGCCCCAGCATTTT. The full variable domain, its missing parts supplied by reference TRBV9 and TRBJ1-5, is DSGVTQTPKHLITATGQRVTLRCSPRSGDLSVYWYQQSLDQGLQFLIQYYNGEERAKGNILERFSAQQFPDLHSELNLSSLELGDSALYFCASSSDRGNQPQHFGDGTRLSIL.